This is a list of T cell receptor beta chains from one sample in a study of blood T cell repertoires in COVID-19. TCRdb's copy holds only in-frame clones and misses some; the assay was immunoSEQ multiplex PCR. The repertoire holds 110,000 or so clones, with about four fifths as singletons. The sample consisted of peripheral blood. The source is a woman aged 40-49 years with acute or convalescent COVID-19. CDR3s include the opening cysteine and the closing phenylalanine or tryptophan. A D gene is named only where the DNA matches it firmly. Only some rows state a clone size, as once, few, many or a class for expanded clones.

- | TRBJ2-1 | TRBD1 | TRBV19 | CASSIRDRTFDDKFF | TGTGCCAGTAGTATAAGGGACAGGACCTTTGATGATAAGTTCTTC
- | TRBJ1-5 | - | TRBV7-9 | CASSPKGGGNQPQHF | TGTGCCAGCAGCCCCAAAGGGGGGGGCAATCAGCCCCAGCATTTT
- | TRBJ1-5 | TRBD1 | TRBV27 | CASSSTGGGQPQHF | TGTGCCAGCAGCAGCACAGGGGGCGGGCAGCCCCAGCATTTT
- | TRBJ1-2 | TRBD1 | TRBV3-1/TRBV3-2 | CASSQEGGGGYGYTF | TGTGCCAGCAGCCAAGAAGGAGGGGGCGGCTATGGCTACACCTTC
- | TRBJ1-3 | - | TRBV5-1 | CASSLVGANSGNTIYF | TGCGCCAGCAGCTTGGTTGGGGCCAACTCTGGAAACACCATATATTTT
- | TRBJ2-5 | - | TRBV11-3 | CASSLGAQETQYF | TGTGCCAGCAGCTTGGGGGCCCAAGAGACCCAGTACTTC
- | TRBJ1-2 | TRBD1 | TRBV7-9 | CASSYSPGQSAPYYGYTF | TGTGCCAGCAGCTATTCCCCGGGACAGTCCGCCCCCTACTATGGCTACACCTTC
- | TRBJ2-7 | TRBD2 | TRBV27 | CASRIRGDYSVFSQYF | TGTGCCAGCAGAATTCGCGGGGACTATTCGGTGTTCTCGCAGTACTTC
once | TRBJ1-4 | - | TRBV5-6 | CASRAEPVGGKLFF | TGTGCCAGCAGGGCCGAGCCAGTCGGGGGTAAACTGTTTTTT
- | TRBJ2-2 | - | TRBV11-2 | CASRRGGNTGELFF | TGTGCCAGCAGACGAGGGGGAAACACCGGGGAGCTGTTTTTT
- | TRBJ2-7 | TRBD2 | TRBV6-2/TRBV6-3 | CASSYILAGFYEQYF | TGTGCCAGCAGTTACATCCTAGCGGGGTTCTACGAGCAGTACTTC
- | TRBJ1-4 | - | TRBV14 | CASSQVGGNEKLFF | TGTGCCAGCAGCCAAGTAGGCGGGAATGAAAAACTGTTTTTT
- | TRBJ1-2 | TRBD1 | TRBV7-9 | CASSPRTGGYGYTF | TGTGCCAGCAGCCCACGGACAGGGGGCTATGGCTACACCTTC
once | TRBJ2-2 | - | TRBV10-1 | CASSESSAANTGELFF | TGCGCCAGCAGTGAGTCGAGCGCCGCGAACACCGGGGAGCTGTTTTTT
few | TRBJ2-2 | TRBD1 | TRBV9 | CASSRKPGQGAGELFF | TGTGCCAGCAGCAGAAAGCCGGGACAGGGGGCCGGGGAGCTGTTTTTT
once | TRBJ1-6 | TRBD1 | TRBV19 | CASSIDPGGQGRRHF | TGTGCCAGTAGTATAGATCCAGGGGGCCAAGGTCGGCGCCACTTT
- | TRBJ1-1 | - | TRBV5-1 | CASSLEGGRNTEAFF | TGCGCCAGCAGCTTGGAGGGGGGGCGAAACACTGAAGCTTTCTTT
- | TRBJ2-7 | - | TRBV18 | CASSFVQWEDEQYF | TGTGCCAGCTCATTTGTACAGTGGGAGGACGAGCAGTACTTC
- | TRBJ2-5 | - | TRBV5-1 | CASSLSQETQYF | TGCGCCAGCAGCTTGTCGCAAGAGACCCAGTACTTC
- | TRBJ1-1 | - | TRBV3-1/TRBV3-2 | CASSQVWRRGNTEAFF | TGTGCCAGCAGCCAAGTTTGGCGGCGGGGAAACACTGAAGCTTTCTTT
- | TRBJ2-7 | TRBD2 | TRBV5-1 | CASSLEPLAGGPRQYF | TGCGCCAGCAGCTTGGAGCCTCTAGCGGGGGGGCCGAGGCAGTACTTC
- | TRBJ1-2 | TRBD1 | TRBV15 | CATSRSGTGGFGYTF | TGTGCCACCAGCAGGTCCGGGACAGGGGGCTTCGGCTACACCTTC
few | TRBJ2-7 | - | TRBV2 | CASSAGAYEQYF | TGTGCCAGCAGTGCCGGGGCCTACGAGCAGTACTTC
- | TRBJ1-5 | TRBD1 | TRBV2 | CASSHDRVGQPQHF | TGTGCCAGCAGTCATGACAGGGTTGGTCAGCCCCAGCATTTT
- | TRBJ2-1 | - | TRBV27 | CASSLEGGGYNEQFF | TGTGCCAGCAGCCTCGAGGGTGGAGGATACAATGAGCAGTTCTTC
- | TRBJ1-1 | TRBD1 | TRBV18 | CASSPPPGGTEAFF | TGTGCCAGCTCACCACCCCCAGGGGGCACTGAAGCTTTCTTT
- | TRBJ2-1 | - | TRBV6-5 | CASSYSVGSSYNEQFF | TGTGCCAGCAGTTACTCGGTGGGGAGCTCCTACAATGAGCAGTTCTTC
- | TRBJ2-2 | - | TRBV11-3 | CASSLRPTGTGELFF | TGTGCCAGCAGCTTGAGACCCACCGGGACCGGGGAGCTGTTTTTT
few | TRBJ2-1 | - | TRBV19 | CASSPLSSYNEQFF | TGTGCCAGTAGTCCCTTGAGCTCCTACAATGAGCAGTTCTTC
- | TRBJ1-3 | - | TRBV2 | CASSARDGSGNTIYF | TGTGCCAGCAGTGCGCGGGACGGCTCTGGAAACACCATATATTTT
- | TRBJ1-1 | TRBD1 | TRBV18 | CASTRQGNTEAFF | TGTGCCAGCACAAGACAGGGTAACACTGAAGCTTTCTTT
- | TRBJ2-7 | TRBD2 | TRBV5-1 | CASSLDGLAAYEQYF | TGCGCCAGCAGCTTGGACGGACTAGCGGCCTACGAGCAGTACTTC
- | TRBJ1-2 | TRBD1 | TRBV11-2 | CASSVPGTGGAGYGYTF | TGTGCCAGCAGCGTACCCGGGACAGGGGGCGCCGGCTATGGCTACACCTTC
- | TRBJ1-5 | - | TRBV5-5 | CASSSQGGSQPQHF | TGTGCCAGCAGCTCCCAGGGAGGTAGTCAGCCCCAGCATTTT
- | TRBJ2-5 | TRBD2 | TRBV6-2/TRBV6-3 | CASSYSTPPTSVQETQYF | TGTGCCAGCAGTTACTCGACCCCCCCGACTAGCGTTCAGGAGACCCAGTACTTC
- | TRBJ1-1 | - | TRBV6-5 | CASRGQLPNTEAFF | TGTGCCAGCAGGGGACAACTGCCAAACACTGAAGCTTTCTTT
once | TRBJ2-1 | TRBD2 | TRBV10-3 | CAIRGGAGALSYNEQFF | TGTGCCATCAGGGGGGGAGCGGGGGCCCTCTCCTACAATGAGCAGTTCTTC
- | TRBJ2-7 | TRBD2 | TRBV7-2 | CASSFAGGILEQYF | TGTGCCAGCAGCTTCGCGGGGGGCATCCTCGAGCAGTACTTC
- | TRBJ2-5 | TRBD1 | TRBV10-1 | CAGISRQGNQETQYF | TGCGCCGGGATATCGAGACAGGGAAACCAAGAGACCCAGTACTTC
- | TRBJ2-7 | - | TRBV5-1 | CASSLHRGGGEQYF | TGCGCCAGCAGCCTGCACAGGGGGGGTGGCGAGCAGTACTTC
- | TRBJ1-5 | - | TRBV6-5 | CASSYSIRVQPQHF | TGTGCCAGCAGTTACTCGATCAGGGTTCAGCCCCAGCATTTT
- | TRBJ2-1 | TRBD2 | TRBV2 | CASSVQTSGRNEQFF | TGTGCCAGCAGCGTCCAGACTAGCGGCCGCAATGAGCAGTTCTTC
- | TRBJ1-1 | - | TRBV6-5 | CASRWEGWGNTEAFF | TGTGCCAGCCGCTGGGAGGGGTGGGGAAACACTGAAGCTTTCTTT
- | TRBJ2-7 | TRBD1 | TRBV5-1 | CASSTDRAYPYEQYF | TGCGCCAGCAGCACCGACAGGGCATATCCCTACGAGCAGTACTTC
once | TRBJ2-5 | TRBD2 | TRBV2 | CASSEGLAGVQETQYF | TGTGCCAGCAGTGAGGGGCTAGCGGGCGTCCAAGAGACCCAGTACTTC
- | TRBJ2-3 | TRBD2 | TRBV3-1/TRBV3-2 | CASSQVVPGGHRATDTQYF | TGTGCCAGCAGCCAAGTCGTTCCGGGGGGTCACCGGGCCACAGATACGCAGTATTTT
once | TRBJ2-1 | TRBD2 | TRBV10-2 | CASSFSGGAGGEQFF | TGCGCCAGCAGTTTTAGCGGGGGGGCCGGTGGTGAGCAGTTCTTC
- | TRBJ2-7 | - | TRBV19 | CASSVRGPRGVNEQYF | TGTGCCAGTAGTGTTCGCGGCCCTCGGGGTGTCAACGAGCAGTACTTC
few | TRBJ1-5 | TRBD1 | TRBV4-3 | CASSWGTGLLEAQHF | TGCGCCAGCAGCTGGGGGACAGGCCTCCTTGAGGCCCAGCATTTT
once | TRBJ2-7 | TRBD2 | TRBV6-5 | CASRITSGSSYEQYF | TGTGCCAGCAGAATTACTAGCGGGAGCTCCTACGAGCAGTACTTC
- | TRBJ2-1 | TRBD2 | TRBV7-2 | CASSQPGRGGSNEQFF | TGTGCCAGCAGCCAACCTGGCCGGGGGGGCTCCAATGAGCAGTTCTTC